This T cell receptor beta chain was sequenced during a study of shared clonotypes between healthy human individuals. Overall study context: Every donor yielded three CD4 naive, three CD4 memory, two CD8 naive and one CD8 memory plate. Study-wide points: Investigators collected only blood, and repertoires in tissues likely differ. Roughly 4.7% was the fraction of naive CD4 clonotypes found shared across four donors.

The input for sorted-subset replicate PCRs was around 0.2 ug DNA, tens of thousands of T cell genomes. TCRdb's copy holds only in-frame clones and misses some; the assay was immunoSEQ multiplex PCR. The table records more than 2,000,000 clones, 93% of them present only once. In the case of this clone: Its antigen is as yet unknown.

CDR1 and CDR2 (germline): LGHNA, YNFKEQ. V lost 4 bases to trimming and J lost 5 bases, with 27 bases between them. The CDR3 totals 18 residues. Source material: naive CD4+ T cells from PBMCs. Subset of the sample: CD45RA+ positively selected. The V gene is TRBV4-2, the J gene TRBJ2-7; perhaps TRBD1 as D (5 bases). This sequence originates from a man younger than 35 in good health. Some clones in this sample may be carry-over from other donors' samples. CDR3 sequence (DNA): TGTGCCAGCAGCCTACCCCGGGTTAGACAGCCGTTTACTCACGAGCAGTACTTC. This encodes CASSLPRVRQPFTHEQYF.